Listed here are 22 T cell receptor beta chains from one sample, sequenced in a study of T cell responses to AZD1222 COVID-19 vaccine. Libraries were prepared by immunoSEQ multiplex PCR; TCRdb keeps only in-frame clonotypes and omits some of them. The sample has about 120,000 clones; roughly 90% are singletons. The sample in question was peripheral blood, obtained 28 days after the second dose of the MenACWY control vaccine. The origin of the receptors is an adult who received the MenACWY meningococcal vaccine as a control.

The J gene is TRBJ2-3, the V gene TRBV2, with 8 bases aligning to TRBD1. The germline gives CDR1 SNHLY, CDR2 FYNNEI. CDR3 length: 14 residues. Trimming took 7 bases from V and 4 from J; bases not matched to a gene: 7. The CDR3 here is CASIGQGSSDTQYF. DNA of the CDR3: TGTGCCAGCATTGGACAGGGATCGTCAGATACGCAGTATTTT.

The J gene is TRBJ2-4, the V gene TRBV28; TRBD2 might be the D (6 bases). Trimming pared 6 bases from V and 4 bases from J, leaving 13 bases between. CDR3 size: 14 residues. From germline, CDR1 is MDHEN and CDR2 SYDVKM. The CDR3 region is CASRTGTGKNIQYF. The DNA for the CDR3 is TGTGCCAGCAGGACCGGGACTGGGAAAAACATTCAGTACTTC.

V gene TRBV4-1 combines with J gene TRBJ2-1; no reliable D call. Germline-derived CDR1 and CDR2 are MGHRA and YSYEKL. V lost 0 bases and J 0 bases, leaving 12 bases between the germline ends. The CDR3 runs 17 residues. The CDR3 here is CASSQDKGSSSYNEQFF. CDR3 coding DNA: TGCGCCAGCAGCCAAGATAAGGGCTCCAGCTCCTACAATGAGCAGTTCTTC.

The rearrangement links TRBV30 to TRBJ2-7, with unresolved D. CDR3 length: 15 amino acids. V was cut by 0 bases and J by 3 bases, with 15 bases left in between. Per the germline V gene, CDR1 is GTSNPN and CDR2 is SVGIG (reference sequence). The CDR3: CAWSVRGRENYEQYF. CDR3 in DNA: TGTGCCTGGAGTGTACGAGGCCGAGAAAACTACGAGCAGTACTTC.

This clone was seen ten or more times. The CDR3 DNA reads TGCGCCAGCAGCTTGATGGGGACTAGGGCCGCGACCCAGTACTTC. Encoded protein: CASSLMGTRAATQYF. This chain uses TRBV5-1 with TRBJ2-5; TRBD2 matches 8 bases. The V gene's germline CDR1 is SGHRS and CDR2 YFSETQ. The CDR3 loop spans 15 amino acids. V was clipped by 1 base and J by 7 bases; unmatched bases: 9.

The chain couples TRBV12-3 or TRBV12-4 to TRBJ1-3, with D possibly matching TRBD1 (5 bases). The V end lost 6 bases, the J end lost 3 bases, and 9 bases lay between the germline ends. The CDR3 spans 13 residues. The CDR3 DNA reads TGTGCCAGCAGCTCGGGGCTTGGAAACACCATATATTTT. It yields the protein CASSSGLGNTIYF.

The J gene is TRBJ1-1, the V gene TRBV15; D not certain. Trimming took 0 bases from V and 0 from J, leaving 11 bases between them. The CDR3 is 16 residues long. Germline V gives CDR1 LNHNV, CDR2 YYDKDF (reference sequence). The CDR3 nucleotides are TGTGCCACCAGCAGAGATATGGGCAGAGTGAACACTGAAGCTTTCTTT. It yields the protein CATSRDMGRVNTEAFF.

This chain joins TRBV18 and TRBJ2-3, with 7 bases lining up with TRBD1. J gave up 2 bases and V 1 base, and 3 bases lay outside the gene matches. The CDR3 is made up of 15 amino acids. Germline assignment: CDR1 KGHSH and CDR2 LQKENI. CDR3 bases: TGTGCCAGCTCACCACGTGACAGGGACACAGATACGCAGTATTTT. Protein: CASSPRDRDTDTQYF.

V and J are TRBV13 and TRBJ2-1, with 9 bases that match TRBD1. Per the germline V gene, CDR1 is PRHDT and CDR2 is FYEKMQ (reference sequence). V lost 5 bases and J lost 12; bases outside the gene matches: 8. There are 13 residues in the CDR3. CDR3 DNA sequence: TGTGCCAGCAGCCTCCGGGACAGGGTACCGCAGTTCTTC. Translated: CASSLRDRVPQFF. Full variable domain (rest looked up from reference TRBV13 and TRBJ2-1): AAGVIQSPRHLIKEKRETATLKCYPIPRHDTVYWYQQGPGQDPQFLISFYEKMQSDKGSIPDRFSAQQFSDYHSELNMSSLELGDSALYFCASSLRDRVPQFFGPGTRLTVL.

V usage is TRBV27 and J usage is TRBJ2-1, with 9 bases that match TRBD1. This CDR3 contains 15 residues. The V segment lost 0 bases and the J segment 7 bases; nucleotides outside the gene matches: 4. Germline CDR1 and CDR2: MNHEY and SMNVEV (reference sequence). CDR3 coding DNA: TGTGCCAGCAGTTTATCGGGACAGGGTTGGAATGAGCAGTTCTTC. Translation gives CASSLSGQGWNEQFF.

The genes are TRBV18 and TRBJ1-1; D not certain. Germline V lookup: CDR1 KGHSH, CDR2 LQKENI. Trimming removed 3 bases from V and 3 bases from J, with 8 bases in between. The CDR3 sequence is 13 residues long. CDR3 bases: TGTGCCAGCTCACCCAACAGCTACACTGAAGCTTTCTTT. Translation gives CASSPNSYTEAFF.

The CDR3 here is CASSPGGIENTEAFF. In DNA form, the CDR3 reads TGTGCCAGCAGCCCCGGGGGGATCGAGAACACTGAAGCTTTCTTT. The chain links TRBV7-2 to TRBJ1-1; D is perhaps TRBD1 (5 bases). Between the trimmed V and J ends, which lost 5 bases and 1 base, there was a span of 14 bases. The CDR3 spans 15 residues. Germline V lookup: CDR1 SGHTA, CDR2 FQGNSA.

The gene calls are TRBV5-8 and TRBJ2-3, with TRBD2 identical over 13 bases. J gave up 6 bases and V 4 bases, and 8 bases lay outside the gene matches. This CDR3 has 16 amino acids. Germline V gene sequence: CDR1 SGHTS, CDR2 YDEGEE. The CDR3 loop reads CASSSGTSGVRDTQYF. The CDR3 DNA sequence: TGTGCCAGCAGCAGTGGGACTAGCGGGGTCCGGGATACGCAGTATTTT.

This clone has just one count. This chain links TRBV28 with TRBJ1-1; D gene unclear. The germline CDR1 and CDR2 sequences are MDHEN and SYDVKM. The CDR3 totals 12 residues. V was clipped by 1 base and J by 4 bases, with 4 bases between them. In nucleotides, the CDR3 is TGTGCCAGCAGTTTATCGATCACTGAAGCTTTCTTT. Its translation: CASSLSITEAFF.

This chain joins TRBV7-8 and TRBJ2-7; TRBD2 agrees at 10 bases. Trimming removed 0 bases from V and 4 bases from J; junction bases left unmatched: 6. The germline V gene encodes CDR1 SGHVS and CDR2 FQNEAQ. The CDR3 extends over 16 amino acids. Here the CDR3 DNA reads TGTGCCAGCAGCTTAGCTCTCGTAGCGGGAGGTTACGAGCAGTACTTC. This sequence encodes CASSLALVAGGYEQYF.

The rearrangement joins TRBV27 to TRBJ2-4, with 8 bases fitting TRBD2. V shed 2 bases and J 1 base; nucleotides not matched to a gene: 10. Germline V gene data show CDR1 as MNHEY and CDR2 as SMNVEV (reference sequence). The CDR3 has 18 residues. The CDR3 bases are TGTGCCAGCAGTTTAGGGGGCGGGGGGCGCGGGGCCAAAAACATTCAGTACTTC. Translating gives CASSLGGGGRGAKNIQYF.

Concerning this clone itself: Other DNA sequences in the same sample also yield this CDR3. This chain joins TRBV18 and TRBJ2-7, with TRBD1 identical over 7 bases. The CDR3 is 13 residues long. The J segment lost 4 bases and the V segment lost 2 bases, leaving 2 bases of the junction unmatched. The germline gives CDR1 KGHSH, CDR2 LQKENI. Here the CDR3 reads CASSPGTDYEQYV. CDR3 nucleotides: TGTGCCAGCTCACCAGGGACAGATTACGAGCAGTACGTC.

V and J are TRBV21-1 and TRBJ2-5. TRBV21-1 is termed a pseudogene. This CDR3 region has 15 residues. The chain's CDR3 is CASSKFPGTQETQYF. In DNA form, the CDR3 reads TGTGCCAGCAGCAAATTCCCCGGGACGCAAGAGACCCAGTACTTC.

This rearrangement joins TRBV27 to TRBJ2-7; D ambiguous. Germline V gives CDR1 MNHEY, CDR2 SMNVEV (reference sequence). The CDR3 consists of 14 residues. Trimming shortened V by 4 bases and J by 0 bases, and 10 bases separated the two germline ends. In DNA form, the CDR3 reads TGTGCCAGCAGTTCCCAGGAACCCTCCTACGAGCAGTACTTC. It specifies CASSSQEPSYEQYF.

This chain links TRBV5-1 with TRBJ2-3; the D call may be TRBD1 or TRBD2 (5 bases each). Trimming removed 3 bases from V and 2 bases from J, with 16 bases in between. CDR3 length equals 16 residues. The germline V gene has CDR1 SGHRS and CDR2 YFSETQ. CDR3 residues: CASSSHGASNTDTQYF. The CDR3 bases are TGCGCCAGCAGCTCGCACGGGGCTTCTAACACAGATACGCAGTATTTT. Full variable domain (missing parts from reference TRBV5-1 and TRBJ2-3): KAGVTQTPRYLIKTRGQQVTLSCSPISGHRSVSWYQQTPGQGLQFLFEYFSETQRNKGNFPGRFSGRQFSNSRSEMNVSTLELGDSALYLCASSSHGASNTDTQYFGPGTRLTVL.

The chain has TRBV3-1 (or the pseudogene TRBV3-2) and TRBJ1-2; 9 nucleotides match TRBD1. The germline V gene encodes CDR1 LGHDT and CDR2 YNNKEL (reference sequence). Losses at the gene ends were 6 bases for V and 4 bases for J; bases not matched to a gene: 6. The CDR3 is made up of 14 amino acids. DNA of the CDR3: TGTGCCAGCAGATTACAGGGGGCAGGCTATGGCTACACCTTC. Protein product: CASRLQGAGYGYTF.

The CDR3 DNA reads TGTGCCAGTCGCTCAGGGATGCGCGGAAACACCATATATTTT. This sequence encodes CASRSGMRGNTIYF. This rearrangement joins TRBV19 to TRBJ1-3; tentatively, D is TRBD1 (5 bases). V was clipped by 8 bases and J by 4 bases, with 15 bases between them. CDR1 is LNHDA, CDR2 SQIVND, per germline (reference sequence). The CDR3 runs 14 residues. The whole variable domain, remainder taken from reference TRBV19 and TRBJ1-3, is DGGITQSPKYLFRKEGQNVTLSCEQNLNHDAMYWYRQDPGQGLRLIYYSQIVNDFQKGDIAEGYSVSREKKESFPLTVTSAQKNPTAFYLCASRSGMRGNTIYFGEGSWLTVV.